A selection of T cell receptor beta chains follows, all from one sample in a study of OX40 agonist ivuxolimab in advanced cancers. The table came from immunoSEQ multiplex PCR; TCRdb's copy has only in-frame clones and leaves some out. The sample comprises tens of thousands of clones, roughly four fifths of which are singletons, and 5% rests with the top ten. Sequenced material: CD4+ or CD8+ T cells sorted from blood, taken in a trial of the OX40 agonist ivuxolimab. The receptors derive from an adult with an advanced solid tumor such as melanoma, head and neck, liver or kidney cancer. Each CDR3 is given with its conserved first and last residue.

CASSLLVEETQYF,13,TRBV27
CASSLTGRRQETQYF,15,TRBV5-1
CASSRVVQETQYF,13,TRBV2
CASSLTGLDSPLHF,14,TRBV5-5
CASSDIQGTEAFF,13,TRBV9
CASSLRPWDTEAFF,14,TRBV28
CASSIWRDNQPQHF,14,TRBV19
CASSRLGPENTIYF,14,TRBV4-1
CASSLGGGESPLHF,14,TRBV11-2
CASTFSGANVLTF,13,TRBV6-6